A single sample is the source of the 25 T cell receptor beta chains below, sequenced in a study of beta chain features in type 1 diabetes. Reverse transcribing all isolated RNA meant expressed TCRB transcripts were sequenced. This table comes from immunoSEQ multiplex PCR, and its TCRdb copy is limited to in-frame clones, with some not included. This sample has around 56,000 clones, with 40% to 60% found just once. These receptors are not linked to any known antigen. General study points: The study found moderately but significantly shorter TCRB CDR3s in all four CD4+ subsets of Type 1 diabetes patients.

Input material: Tregs from blood. The receptors shown here come from a woman in her thirties or forties with type 1 diabetes.

This clone showed up just a few times. The rearrangement joins TRBV27 to TRBJ2-3, with 7 bases lining up with TRBD2. After removal of 2 bases from V and 4 bases from J, the junction contained 6 bases not matched to a gene. The length of the CDR3 is 15 residues. CDR1 is MNHEY and CDR2 is SMNVEV in the germline V gene (reference sequence). The CDR3 here is CASSLRGSGADTQYF. The CDR3 DNA reads TGTGCCAGCAGTTTACGCGGGAGTGGCGCAGATACGCAGTATTTT.

The chain's CDR3 is CASSEGAGGNQPQHF. In DNA form, the CDR3 reads TGTGCCAGCAGTGAAGGCGCAGGGGGCAATCAGCCCCAGCATTTT. This rearrangement joins TRBV6-1 to TRBJ1-5; TRBD1 is a possible D gene (6 bases). Trimming stripped 1 base from V and 2 bases from J, with 9 bases between. The CDR3 length is 15 residues. Germline-derived CDR1 and CDR2 are MNHNS and SASEGT.

The chain employs TRBV28 and TRBJ1-2, with D perhaps matching TRBD1 (6 bases). The CDR3 has 15 residues. Germline V CDR1 and CDR2: MDHEN, SYDVKM. V was pared by 7 bases and J by 6 bases, with 21 bases between. CDR3 region: CASTNFDRLGHGYTF. The CDR3 DNA is TGTGCCAGCACTAACTTCGACAGGCTGGGGCATGGCTACACCTTC.

This clone was observed a handful of times. The rearrangement joins TRBV10-3 to TRBJ2-3, with no clear D. Germline CDR1 ENHRY, CDR2 SYGVKD. Trimming stripped 2 bases from V and 9 bases from J, with 15 bases between. The CDR3 totals 14 residues. CDR3 in DNA: TGTGCCATCAGTGAGGCCTTCCAAAAAGCCACGCAGTATTTT. Protein: CAISEAFQKATQYF.

This clone has just a few counts. The chain employs TRBV19 and TRBJ1-1; 8 bases agree with TRBD1. The CDR3 contains 13 residues. CDR1 is LNHDA, CDR2 SQIVND, per germline (reference sequence). J gave up 2 bases and V 5 bases, and 1 base lay outside the gene matches. The CDR3 DNA follows: TGTGCCAGTAGTGGACAGGGTAACACTGAAGCTTTCTTT. It yields the protein CASSGQGNTEAFF.

The chain combines TRBV28 with TRBJ2-7; unclear D gene. The CDR3 is 13 residues long. Germline CDR1 is MDHEN and CDR2 is SYDVKM. V was trimmed by 3 bases and J by 4 bases, leaving 10 bases between them. CDR3 protein: CASSLHRKYEQYF. In DNA, the CDR3 is TGTGCCAGCAGTTTGCACAGAAAATACGAGCAGTACTTC.

This clone appeared a few times. The V gene is TRBV28, the J gene TRBJ2-6; 8 bases are a match to TRBD2. The germline CDR1 and CDR2 sequences are MDHEN and SYDVKM. V lost 5 bases and J lost 0; bases outside the gene matches: 6. The CDR3 spans 17 residues. CDR3 DNA sequence: TGTGCCAGCAGTCCCGGACTAGCCCGCTCTGGGGCCAACGTCCTGACTTTC. It encodes CASSPGLARSGANVLTF.

V usage is TRBV7-2 and J usage is TRBJ2-7; D may be TRBD2 (6 bases). CDR3 length equals 14 residues. Germline-derived CDR1 and CDR2 are SGHTA and FQGNSA. V was pared by 1 base and J by 3 bases, with 10 bases between. CDR3 loop: CASSLGLDLYEQYF. For the CDR3, the DNA is TGTGCCAGCAGCTTAGGACTAGATCTCTACGAGCAGTACTTC.

There are a few counts of this clone. The chain recombines TRBV7-9 with TRBJ1-1, with D perhaps TRBD1 (6 bases). The CDR3 contains 12 residues. V gave up 5 bases and J gave up 4 bases, with 8 bases separating them. Germline loops: CDR1 SEHNR, CDR2 FQNEAQ (reference sequence). The CDR3 DNA sequence: TGTGCCAGCAGCCCCAGGGGCACTGAAGCTTTCTTT. The encoded protein is CASSPRGTEAFF.

In its sample, this clone was seen a few times. The chain is built from TRBV27 and TRBJ1-1; tentative D call: TRBD1 (6 bases). Germline CDR1 is MNHEY and CDR2 is SMNVEV (reference sequence). V lost 1 base and J 1 base, leaving 13 bases between the germline ends. The CDR3 spans 16 residues. The CDR3: CASSLFRGGRNTEAFF. DNA of the CDR3: TGTGCCAGCAGTTTATTCAGGGGAGGGAGGAACACTGAAGCTTTCTTT.

This chain connects TRBV7-9 to TRBJ1-6, with D unresolved. The germline V gene has CDR1 SEHNR and CDR2 FQNEAQ (reference sequence). V was shortened by 0 bases and J by 0 bases, with 3 bases between the two germline ends. This CDR3 has 15 residues. The CDR3: CASSLASSYNSPLHF. The CDR3 nucleotides read TGTGCCAGCAGCTTAGCGAGCTCCTATAATTCACCCCTCCACTTT.

The chain combines TRBV6-1 with TRBJ1-1; no definite D call. CDR3 length equals 14 residues. Germline-derived CDR1 and CDR2 are MNHNS and SASEGT. Trimming stripped 0 bases from V and 5 bases from J, with 10 bases between. Here the CDR3 reads CASSEAWGGTEAFF. The CDR3 DNA reads as TGTGCCAGCAGTGAAGCCTGGGGAGGAACTGAAGCTTTCTTT.

This clone was picked up a small number of times. The chain is built from TRBV7-9 and TRBJ1-1; D unclear. From germline, CDR1 is SEHNR and CDR2 FQNEAQ (reference sequence). The CDR3 has 11 residues. Trimming pared 5 bases from V and 3 bases from J, leaving 4 bases between. In DNA, the CDR3 is TGTGCCAGCAGCCCGGACACTGAAGCTTTCTTT. Its translation is CASSPDTEAFF.

This clone was seen only a few times. V and J are TRBV28 and TRBJ1-1; a weak D match, TRBD1 (5 bases). Germline V gene sequence: CDR1 MDHEN, CDR2 SYDVKM. The CDR3 extends over 11 amino acids. V was shortened by 5 bases and J by 5 bases, with 6 bases between the two germline ends. The CDR3 region has the DNA TGTGCCAGCAGTAAGGGGACTGAAGCTTTCTTT. Protein product: CASSKGTEAFF.

With respect to this clone: A read error may account for a junction end that differs from germline. The chain is built from TRBV28 and TRBJ2-7; TRBD1 is a possible D gene (5 bases). Germline V gene lookup returns CDR1 MDHEN and CDR2 SYDVKM. The CDR3 runs to 14 residues. The CDR3 DNA reads as TGTGCCAGCAGTTTTGGGGCGGAGTCCTTCGAGCAGTACTTC. Amino acid sequence: CASSFGAESFEQYF.

This clone turned up a few times. The V gene is TRBV7-2, the J gene TRBJ1-2; a possible D gene is TRBD1 (6 bases). Trimming took 0 bases from V and 8 from J, leaving 13 bases between them. CDR1 SGHTA and CDR2 FQGNSA come from the germline V gene. The CDR3 extends over 14 amino acids. The CDR3 here is CASSLAGQGRGYTF. CDR3 sequence (DNA): TGTGCCAGCAGCTTAGCGGGCCAGGGGAGAGGCTACACCTTC. Full variable domain (rest looked up from reference TRBV7-2 and TRBJ1-2): GAGVSQSPSNKVTEKGKDVELRCDPISGHTALYWYRQSLGQGLEFLIYFQGNSAPDKSGLPSDRFSAERTGGSVSTLTIQRTQQEDSAVYLCASSLAGQGRGYTFGSGTRLTVV.

V gene TRBV5-5 combines with J gene TRBJ2-7, with 11 bases matching TRBD1. Germline V lookup: CDR1 SGHKS, CDR2 YYEKEE (reference sequence). The CDR3 covers 15 residues. The V segment lost 2 bases and the J segment 1 base; nucleotides outside the gene matches: 2. The CDR3 is CASSFGTGGSYEQYF. CDR3 nucleotide sequence: TGTGCCAGCAGCTTCGGGACAGGGGGTTCCTACGAGCAGTACTTC.

V is TRBV4-3 and J is TRBJ2-7; D may be TRBD1 (5 bases). V shed 4 bases and J shed 0 bases, with 16 bases lying between them. The CDR3 extends over 16 amino acids. The germline V gene encodes CDR1 LGHNA and CDR2 YSLEER. The CDR3 DNA follows: TGCGCCAGCAGCCGTTCGACAGACTTACGCTCCTACGAGCAGTACTTC. Translated: CASSRSTDLRSYEQYF.

The chain links TRBV7-9 to TRBJ2-1; D is perhaps TRBD2 (5 bases). V was trimmed by 1 base and J by 0 bases, leaving 16 bases between them. Germline CDR1 SEHNR, CDR2 FQNEAQ (reference sequence). The CDR3 totals 18 residues. The CDR3 here is CASSLVFDYLASYNEQFF. CDR3 DNA: TGTGCCAGCAGCTTAGTTTTCGACTACCTTGCCTCCTACAATGAGCAGTTCTTC.

This clone came up a few times. V is TRBV2 and J is TRBJ2-5; D is unclear. V dropped 9 bases and J dropped 5 bases, with 10 bases sitting between them. The CDR3 loop spans 11 amino acids. The germline gives CDR1 SNHLY, CDR2 FYNNEI. CDR3 in DNA: TGTGCCAGACGGGTGAGGGAGACCCAGTACTTC. Translating gives CARRVRETQYF. Full variable domain (rest looked up from reference TRBV2 and TRBJ2-5): EPEVTQTPSHQVTQMGQEVILRCVPISNHLYFYWYRQILGQKVEFLVSFYNNEISEKSEIFDDQFSVERPDGSNFTLKIRSTKLEDSAMYFCARRVRETQYFGPGTRLLVL.

This clone was recorded a few times. The chain joins TRBV4-3 to TRBJ2-7; D unresolved. This CDR3 has 15 amino acids. The germline V gene has CDR1 LGHNA and CDR2 YSLEER. V lost 0 bases, J lost 1 base, and 10 bases lay in between. The CDR3 nucleotides read TGCGCCAGCAGCCAAGATTATGAGGCTTCCTACGAGCAGTACTTC. Its translation is CASSQDYEASYEQYF.

The chain employs TRBV7-2 and TRBJ2-5; 7 nucleotides match TRBD2. The assigned J gene may be wrong: the sequence end matches TRBJ2-7 better. The CDR3 has 16 amino acids. Germline V CDR1 and CDR2: SGHTA, FQGNSA. Here the CDR3 reads CASSPVGRGSPYEQYF. CDR3 nucleotides: TGTGCCAGCAGCCCGGTCGGCCGCGGGAGCCCCTACGAGCAGTACTTC.

The gene calls are TRBV2 and TRBJ2-1, with 7 bases that match TRBD2. Germline values: CDR1 SNHLY, CDR2 FYNNEI. This CDR3 has 16 amino acids. J was trimmed by 1 base and V by 4 bases; bases with no gene match: 7. The CDR3 DNA reads as TGTGCCAGCAGTGTGGGGGGGGGATTATCCTACAATGAGCAGTTCTTC. Translated, it gives CASSVGGGLSYNEQFF. The whole variable domain, remainder taken from reference TRBV2 and TRBJ2-1, is EPEVTQTPSHQVTQMGQEVILRCVPISNHLYFYWYRQILGQKVEFLVSFYNNEISEKSEIFDDQFSVERPDGSNFTLKIRSTKLEDSAMYFCASSVGGGLSYNEQFFGPGTRLTVL.

The table lists this clone with a few counts. The chain has TRBV15 and TRBJ1-4; 7 bases are a match to TRBD1. The junction had 8 bases not matched to a gene; V was cut back by 5 bases and J by 5 bases. The CDR3 covers 15 residues. Per the germline V gene, CDR1 is LNHNV and CDR2 is YYDKDF (reference sequence). CDR3 residues: CATSPRPDRNEKLFF. CDR3 nucleotide sequence: TGTGCCACCAGCCCTCGGCCGGACAGGAATGAAAAACTGTTTTTT.

This clone was observed a few times. The chain joins TRBV2 to TRBJ2-7; tentatively, D is TRBD1 (6 bases). CDR3 length: 16 residues. The germline V gene has CDR1 SNHLY and CDR2 FYNNEI. V lost 2 bases and J lost 3, with 17 bases in between. The CDR3 bases are TGTGCCAGCAGTGAACCGGACAGCCCTCAGAGCTACGAGCAGTACTTC. Protein sequence: CASSEPDSPQSYEQYF.